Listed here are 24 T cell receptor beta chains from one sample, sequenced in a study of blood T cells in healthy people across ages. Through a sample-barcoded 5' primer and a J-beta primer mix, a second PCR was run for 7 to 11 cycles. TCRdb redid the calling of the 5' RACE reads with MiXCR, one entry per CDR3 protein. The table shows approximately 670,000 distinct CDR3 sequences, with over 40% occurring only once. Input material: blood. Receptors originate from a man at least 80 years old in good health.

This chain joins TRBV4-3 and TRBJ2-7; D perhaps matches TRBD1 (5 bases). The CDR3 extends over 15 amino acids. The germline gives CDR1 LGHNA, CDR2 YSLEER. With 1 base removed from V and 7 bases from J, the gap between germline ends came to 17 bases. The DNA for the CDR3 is TGCGCCAGCAGCCAAGGACAGATTGGTCGGAATGAGCAGTACTTC. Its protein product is CASSQGQIGRNEQYF.

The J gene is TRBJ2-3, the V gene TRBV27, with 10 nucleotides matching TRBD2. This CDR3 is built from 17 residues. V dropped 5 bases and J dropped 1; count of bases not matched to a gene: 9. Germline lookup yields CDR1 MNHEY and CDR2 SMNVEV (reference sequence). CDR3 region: CASSPRGAGGGTDTQYF. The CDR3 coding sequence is TGTGCCAGCAGTCCGAGGGGAGCGGGGGGGGGCACAGATACGCAGTATTTT.

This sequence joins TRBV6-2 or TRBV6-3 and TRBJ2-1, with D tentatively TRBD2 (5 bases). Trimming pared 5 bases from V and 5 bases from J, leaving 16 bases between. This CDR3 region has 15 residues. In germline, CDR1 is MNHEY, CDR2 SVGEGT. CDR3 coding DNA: TGTGCCAGCAGTATGGAGGCCTGGTTTAACAATGAGCAGTTCTTC. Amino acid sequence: CASSMEAWFNNEQFF.

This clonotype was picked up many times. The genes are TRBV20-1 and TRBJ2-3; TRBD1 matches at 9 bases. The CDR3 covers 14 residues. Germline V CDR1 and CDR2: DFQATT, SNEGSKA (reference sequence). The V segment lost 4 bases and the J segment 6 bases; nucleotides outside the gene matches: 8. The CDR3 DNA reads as TGCAGTGCTACAAGGGGACAGGGCTGGGATACGCAGTATTTT. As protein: CSATRGQGWDTQYF.

The CDR3 DNA sequence: TGCGCCAGCAGCCAAGATAGCGGGGGGGCCTACGAGCAGTACTTC. It translates to CASSQDSGGAYEQYF. This chain links TRBV4-3 with TRBJ2-7; the match to TRBD2 covers 11 bases. The CDR3 is made up of 15 amino acids. Germline CDR1 LGHNA, CDR2 YSLEER. The V and J ends lost 0 bases and 2 bases, in that order; junction bases with no gene match: 0.

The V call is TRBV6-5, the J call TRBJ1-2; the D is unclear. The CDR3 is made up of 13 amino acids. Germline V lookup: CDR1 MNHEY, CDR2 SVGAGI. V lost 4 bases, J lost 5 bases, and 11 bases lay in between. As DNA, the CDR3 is TGTGCCAGCAGTTCTCAGAATCTTTATGGCTACACCTTC. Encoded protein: CASSSQNLYGYTF.

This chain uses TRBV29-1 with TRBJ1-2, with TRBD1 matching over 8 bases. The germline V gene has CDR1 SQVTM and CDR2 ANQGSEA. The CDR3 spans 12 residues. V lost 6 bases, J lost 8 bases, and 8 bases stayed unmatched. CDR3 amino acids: CSVETGDSGYTF. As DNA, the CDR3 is TGCAGCGTCGAGACAGGGGATAGCGGCTACACCTTC.

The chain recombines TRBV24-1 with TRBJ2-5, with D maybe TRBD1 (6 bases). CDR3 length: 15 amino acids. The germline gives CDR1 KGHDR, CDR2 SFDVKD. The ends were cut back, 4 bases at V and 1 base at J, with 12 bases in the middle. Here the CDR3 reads CATSENRASQETQYF. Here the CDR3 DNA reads TGTGCCACCAGTGAAAACAGGGCCTCCCAAGAGACCCAGTACTTC.

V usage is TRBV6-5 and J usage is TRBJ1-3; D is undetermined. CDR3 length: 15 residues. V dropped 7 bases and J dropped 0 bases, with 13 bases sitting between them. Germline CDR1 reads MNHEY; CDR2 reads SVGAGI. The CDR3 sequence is CASTPDRYSGNTIYF. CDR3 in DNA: TGTGCCAGCACCCCTGACCGATACTCTGGAAACACCATATATTTT.

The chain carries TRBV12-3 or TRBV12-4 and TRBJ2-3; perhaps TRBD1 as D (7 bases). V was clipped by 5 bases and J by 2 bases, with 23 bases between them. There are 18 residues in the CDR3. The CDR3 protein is CASSPQIIPGGLTDTQYF. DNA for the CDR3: TGTGCCAGCAGTCCCCAAATCATTCCAGGGGGACTCACAGATACGCAGTATTTT.

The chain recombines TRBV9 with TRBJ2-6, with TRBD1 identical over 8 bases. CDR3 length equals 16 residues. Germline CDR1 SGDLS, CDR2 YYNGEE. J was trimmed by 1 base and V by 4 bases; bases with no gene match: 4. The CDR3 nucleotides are TGTGCCAGCAGCCCGAGGACAGGGTCTGGGGCCAACGTCCTGACTTTC. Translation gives CASSPRTGSGANVLTF.

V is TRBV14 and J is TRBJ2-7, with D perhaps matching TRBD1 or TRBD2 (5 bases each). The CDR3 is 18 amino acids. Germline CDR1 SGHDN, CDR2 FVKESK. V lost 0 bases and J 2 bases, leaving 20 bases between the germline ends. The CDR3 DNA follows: TGTGCCAGCAGCCAAGATCTCAGGGTGGGACGTTGGACCTACGAGCAGTACTTC. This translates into CASSQDLRVGRWTYEQYF.

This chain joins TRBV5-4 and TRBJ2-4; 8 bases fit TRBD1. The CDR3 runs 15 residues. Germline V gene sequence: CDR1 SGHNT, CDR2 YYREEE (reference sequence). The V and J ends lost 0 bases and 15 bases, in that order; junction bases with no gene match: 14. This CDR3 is CASSLDRTGPQEGYF. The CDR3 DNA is TGTGCCAGCAGCTTGGATAGGACAGGGCCGCAGGAAGGGTACTTC. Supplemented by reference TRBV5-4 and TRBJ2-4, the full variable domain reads ETGVTQSPTHLIKTRGQQVTLRCSSQSGHNTVSWYQQALGQGPQFIFQYYREEENGRGNFPPRFSGLQFPNYSSELNVNALELDDSALYLCASSLDRTGPQEGYFGAGTRLSVL.

The CDR3 loop reads CASSESAGSSYEQYF. CDR3 in DNA: TGTGCCAGCAGTGAATCCGCGGGTAGCTCCTACGAGCAGTACTTC. The rearrangement uses TRBV25-1 and TRBJ2-7, with D possibly TRBD2 on 5 matching bases. Trimming stripped 1 base from V and 0 bases from J, with 10 bases between. This CDR3 spans 15 amino acids. The germline gives CDR1 MGHDK, CDR2 SYGVNS.

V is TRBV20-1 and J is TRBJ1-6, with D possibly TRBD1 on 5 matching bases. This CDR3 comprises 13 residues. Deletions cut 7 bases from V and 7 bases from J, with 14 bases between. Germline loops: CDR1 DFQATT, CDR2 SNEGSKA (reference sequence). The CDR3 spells CSVPRAGNSPLHF. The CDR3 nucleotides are TGCAGTGTTCCCAGAGCAGGGAATTCACCCCTCCACTTT.

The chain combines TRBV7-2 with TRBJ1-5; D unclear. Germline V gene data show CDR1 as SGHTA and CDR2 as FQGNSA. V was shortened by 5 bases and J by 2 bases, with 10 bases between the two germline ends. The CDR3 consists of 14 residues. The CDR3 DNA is TGTGCCAGCAGCAACCAAAGGGGCAATCAGCCCCAGCATTTT. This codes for CASSNQRGNQPQHF.

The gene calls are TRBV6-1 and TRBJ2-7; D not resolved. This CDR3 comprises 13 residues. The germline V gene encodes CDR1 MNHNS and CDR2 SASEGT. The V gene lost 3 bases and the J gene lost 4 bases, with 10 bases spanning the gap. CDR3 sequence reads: CASSDLGRYEQYF. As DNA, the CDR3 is TGTGCCAGCAGTGATTTGGGTAGATACGAGCAGTACTTC.

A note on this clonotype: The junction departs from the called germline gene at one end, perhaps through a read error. CDR3 region: CSVGAGTGSIDTQYF. The CDR3, as DNA: TGCAGCGTTGGCGCAGGAACAGGGAGCATAGATACGCAGTATTTT. The rearrangement joins TRBV29-1 to TRBJ2-3; possibly TRBD1 for D (6 bases). Germline CDR1 and CDR2: SQVTM and ANQGSEA. This CDR3 has 15 residues.

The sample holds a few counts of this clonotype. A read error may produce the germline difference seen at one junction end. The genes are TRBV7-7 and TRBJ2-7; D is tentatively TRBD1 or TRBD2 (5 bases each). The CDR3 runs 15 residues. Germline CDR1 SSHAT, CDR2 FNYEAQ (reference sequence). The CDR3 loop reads CASSPAPGRSYEQYF. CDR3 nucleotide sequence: TGTGCTAGCAGCCCCGCCCCGGGACGTTCCTACGAGCAGTACTTC.

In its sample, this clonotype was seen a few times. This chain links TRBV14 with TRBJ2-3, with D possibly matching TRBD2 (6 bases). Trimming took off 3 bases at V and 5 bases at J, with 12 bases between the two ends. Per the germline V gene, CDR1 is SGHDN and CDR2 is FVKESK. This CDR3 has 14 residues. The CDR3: CASSHREFGDTQYF. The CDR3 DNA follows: TGTGCCAGCAGCCACCGGGAGTTCGGAGATACGCAGTATTTT.

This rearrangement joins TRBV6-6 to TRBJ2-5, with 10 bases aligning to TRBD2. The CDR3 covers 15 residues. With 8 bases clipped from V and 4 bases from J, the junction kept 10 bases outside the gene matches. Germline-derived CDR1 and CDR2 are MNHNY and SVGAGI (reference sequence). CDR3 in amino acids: CASGSQRGGPETQYF. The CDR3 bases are TGTGCCAGCGGCTCGCAGCGGGGGGGCCCAGAGACCCAGTACTTC.

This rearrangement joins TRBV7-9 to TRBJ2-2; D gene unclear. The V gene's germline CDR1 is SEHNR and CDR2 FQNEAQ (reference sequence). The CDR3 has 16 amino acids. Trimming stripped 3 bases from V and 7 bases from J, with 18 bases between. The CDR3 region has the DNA TGTGCCAGCAGCTTGCCCGCAGCGCGAGTAAGCGGGGAGCTGTTTTTT. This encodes CASSLPAARVSGELFF.

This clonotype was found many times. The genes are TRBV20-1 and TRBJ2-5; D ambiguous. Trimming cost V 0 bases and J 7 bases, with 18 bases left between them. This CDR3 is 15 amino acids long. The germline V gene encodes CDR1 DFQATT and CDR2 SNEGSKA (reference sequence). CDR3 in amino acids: CSAREVWSSVGTQYF. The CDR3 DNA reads TGCAGTGCTAGAGAGGTGTGGTCCAGCGTTGGGACCCAGTACTTC.

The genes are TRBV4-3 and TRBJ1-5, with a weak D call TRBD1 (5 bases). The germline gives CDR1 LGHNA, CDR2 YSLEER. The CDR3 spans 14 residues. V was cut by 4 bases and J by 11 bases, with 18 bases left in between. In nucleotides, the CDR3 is TGCGCCAGCAGCCCAGCCCAGGGCGCCTCGGCCCAGCATTTT. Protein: CASSPAQGASAQHF.